The entry below describes one T cell receptor beta chain. Its cognate antigen is unknown. Only in-frame clones appear in the TCRdb table, and some are missing; sequencing was by immunoSEQ multiplex PCR. The sample shows about 45,000 clones, 65% to 90% of them seen only once. V shed 7 bases and J shed 7 bases, with 11 bases lying between them. Germline values: CDR1 SNHLY, CDR2 FYNNEI. This CDR3 contains 13 residues. This entry belongs to a study of lymphopenia after photon versus proton radiotherapy. Study-level points and caveats: Only patients who died were analyzed for survival; proton advantage is unproven. After lymphocyte nadir, photon-treated repertoires showed oligoclonal expansion, especially CD8+ Temra. Relative stability marked proton patients; photon patients lost diversity and naive cells. In patients who died, overall survival fell as post-nadir TCR diversity dropped more.

Sequenced material: peripheral blood, taken from a patient treated with photon-based radiotherapy. This TCR came from a man in his forties or fifties with gastric cancer. This chain joins TRBV2 and TRBJ1-6; a weak D match, TRBD1 (6 bases). The CDR3 region has the DNA TGTGCCAGCATTCGACAGGTCAATTCACCCCTCCACTTT. Encoded protein: CASIRQVNSPLHF. Filled out from reference TRBV2 and TRBJ1-6, the complete variable domain reads EPEVTQTPSHQVTQMGQEVILRCVPISNHLYFYWYRQILGQKVEFLVSFYNNEISEKSEIFDDQFSVERPDGSNFTLKIRSTKLEDSAMYFCASIRQVNSPLHFGNGTRLTVT.